This paragraph reports one TCR beta chain. Its antigen is as yet unknown. This sample was taken from a study of cytomegalovirus exposure and HLA in healthy donors. It was with 60 Vbeta and 13 Jbeta primers that the PCR ran. Some clones are missing from TCRdb's copy, which holds only in-frame ones; the method was immunoSEQ multiplex PCR. The sample consists of approximately 170,000 clones, about 85% of them appearing once. V shed 4 bases, J shed 9 bases, and the junction held 16 bases outside the gene matches. CDR3 length: 16 amino acids. Germline V gene data show CDR1 as LGHNA and CDR2 as YSLEER. Broader study findings: A highly shared variant cluster was judged a likely technical artifact. In a later analysis, CMV-associated beta chains were mostly HLA-associated, it appeared. Common viral pathogens (according to a later analysis) appeared linked to several of the most significant clusters.

The TCR comes from a man aged 50 to 60 in good health and CMV-seropositive. The V and J genes are TRBV4-3 and TRBJ2-7; TRBD2 agrees at 9 bases. Sequencing input: PBMCs. CDR3 DNA: TGCGCCAGCAGCCCAGTAGGCGGGAGGGGTTCCTATGGGCAGTACTTC. Translation: CASSPVGGRGSYGQYF.